This TCR beta chain comes out of a study of blood T cell repertoires in COVID-19. At the level of the study: Both acute and convalescent COVID-19 samples were obtained from the United States, Italy and Spain. The analysed material was cDNA or gDNA that came from T cells, B-cell-depleted T cells, or PBMCs.

Across about two dozen US areas, participants ranged in age from about 18 to 89 years. Two negative PCRs, clearance, or symptom resolution had been documented for recovered Cohort 3 donors. Here immunoSEQ multiplex PCR was the method, and the copy in TCRdb shows in-frame clones only, minus some. The table shows roughly 320,000 clones, with 85% to 90% occurring only once. The CDR3 sequence is 15 residues long. After removal of 3 bases from V and 2 bases from J, the junction contained 4 bases not matched to a gene. Germline V gene lookup returns CDR1 SGHNT and CDR2 YENEEA. This receptor was taken from a man aged 25 to 40 who had recovered from COVID-19. The chain carries TRBV11-3 and TRBJ2-7; 10 nucleotides agree with TRBD2. The sample was PBMCs or T cells enriched from blood (not recorded which). The CDR3 DNA reads TGTGCCAGCAGCTTTAGCGGGGGGCCTACCTACGAGCAGTACTTC. As protein: CASSFSGGPTYEQYF.